This section outlines one TCR beta chain sequence together with its context. The V and J ends lost 8 bases and 4 bases respectively, with 14 bases between them. CDR3 length: 13 amino acids. Only in-frame clones appear in the TCRdb table, and some are missing; sequencing was by immunoSEQ multiplex PCR. The data show some 270,000 clones, about 85% seen once. This sample is part of a study of blood T cell repertoires in COVID-19. Those who participated ranged in age from roughly 18 to 89 years and resided in some 24 US areas. The receptor was derived from a woman between 50 and 59 years old who had been exposed to COVID-19. The chain uses TRBV12-3 or TRBV12-4 and TRBJ1-1, with a possible D match to TRBD1 (5 bases). Source material: PBMCs or T cells enriched from blood (not recorded which). The CDR3: CASHRGTGTEAFF. The CDR3 bases are TGTGCCAGCCATCGCGGGACTGGCACTGAAGCTTTCTTT.